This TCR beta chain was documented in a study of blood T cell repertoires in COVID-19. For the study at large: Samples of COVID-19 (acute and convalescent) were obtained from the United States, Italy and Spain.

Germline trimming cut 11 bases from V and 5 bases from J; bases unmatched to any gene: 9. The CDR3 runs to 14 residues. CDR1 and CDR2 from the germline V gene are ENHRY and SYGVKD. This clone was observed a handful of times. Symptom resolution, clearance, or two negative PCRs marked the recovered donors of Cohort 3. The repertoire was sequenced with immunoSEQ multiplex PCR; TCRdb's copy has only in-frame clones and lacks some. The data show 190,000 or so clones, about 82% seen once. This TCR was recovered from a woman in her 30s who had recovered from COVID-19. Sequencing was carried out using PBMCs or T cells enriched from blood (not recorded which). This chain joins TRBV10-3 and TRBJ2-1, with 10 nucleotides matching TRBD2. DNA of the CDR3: TGTGCCGTTAAAGGACTAGCGGAACACAATGAGCAGTTCTTC. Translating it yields CAVKGLAEHNEQFF.